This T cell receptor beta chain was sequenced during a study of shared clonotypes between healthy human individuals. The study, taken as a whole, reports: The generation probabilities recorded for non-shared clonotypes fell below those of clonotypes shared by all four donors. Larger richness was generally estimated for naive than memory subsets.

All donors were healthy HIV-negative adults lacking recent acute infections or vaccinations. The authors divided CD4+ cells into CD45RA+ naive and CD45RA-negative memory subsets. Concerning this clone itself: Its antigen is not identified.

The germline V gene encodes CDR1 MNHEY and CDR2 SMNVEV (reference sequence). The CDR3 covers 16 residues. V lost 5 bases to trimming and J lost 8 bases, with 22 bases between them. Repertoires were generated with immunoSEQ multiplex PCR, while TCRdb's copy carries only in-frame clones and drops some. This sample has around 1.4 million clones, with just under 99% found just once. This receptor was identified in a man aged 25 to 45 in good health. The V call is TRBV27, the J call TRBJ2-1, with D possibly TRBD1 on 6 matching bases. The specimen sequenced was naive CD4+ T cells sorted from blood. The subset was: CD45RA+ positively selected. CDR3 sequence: CASSMKSGGGWYEQFF. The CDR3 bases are TGTGCCAGCAGTATGAAGAGTGGGGGCGGGTGGTATGAGCAGTTCTTC.